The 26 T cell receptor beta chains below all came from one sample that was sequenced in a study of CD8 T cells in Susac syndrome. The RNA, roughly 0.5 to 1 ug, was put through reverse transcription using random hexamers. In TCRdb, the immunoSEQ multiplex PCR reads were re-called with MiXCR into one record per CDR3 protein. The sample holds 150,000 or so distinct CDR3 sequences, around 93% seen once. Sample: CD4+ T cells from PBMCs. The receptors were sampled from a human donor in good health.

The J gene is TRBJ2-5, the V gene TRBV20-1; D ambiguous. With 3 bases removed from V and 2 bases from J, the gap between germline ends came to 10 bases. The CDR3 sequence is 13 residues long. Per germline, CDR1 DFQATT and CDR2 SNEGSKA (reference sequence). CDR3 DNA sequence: TGCAGTGCTAGGGTCCCTTATCAAGAGACCCAGTACTTC. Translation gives CSARVPYQETQYF.

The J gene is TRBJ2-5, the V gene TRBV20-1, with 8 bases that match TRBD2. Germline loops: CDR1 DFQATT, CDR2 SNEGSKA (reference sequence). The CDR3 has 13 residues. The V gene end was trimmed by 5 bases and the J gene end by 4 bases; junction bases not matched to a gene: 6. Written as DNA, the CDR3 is TGCAGTGCTCACCCTAGCGGGCGAGAGACCCAGTACTTC. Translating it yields CSAHPSGRETQYF.

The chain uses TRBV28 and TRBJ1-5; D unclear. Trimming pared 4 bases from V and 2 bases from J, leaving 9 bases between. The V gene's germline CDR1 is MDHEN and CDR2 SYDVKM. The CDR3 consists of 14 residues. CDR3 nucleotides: TGTGCCAGCAGTTCGCCAAAGGGCAATCAGCCCCAGCATTTT. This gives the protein CASSSPKGNQPQHF.

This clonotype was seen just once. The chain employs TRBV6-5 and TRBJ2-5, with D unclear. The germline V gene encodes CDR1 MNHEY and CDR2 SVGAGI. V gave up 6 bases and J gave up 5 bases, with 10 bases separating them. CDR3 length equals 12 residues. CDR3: CASRVNGETQYF. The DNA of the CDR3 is TGTGCCAGCAGGGTAAACGGGGAGACCCAGTACTTC.

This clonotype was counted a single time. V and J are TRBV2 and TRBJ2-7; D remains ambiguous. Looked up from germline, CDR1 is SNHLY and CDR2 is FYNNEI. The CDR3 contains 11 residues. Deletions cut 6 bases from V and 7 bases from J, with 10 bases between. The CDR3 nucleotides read TGTGCCAGCAGCAACACCGGAGAGCAGTACTTC. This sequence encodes CASSNTGEQYF.

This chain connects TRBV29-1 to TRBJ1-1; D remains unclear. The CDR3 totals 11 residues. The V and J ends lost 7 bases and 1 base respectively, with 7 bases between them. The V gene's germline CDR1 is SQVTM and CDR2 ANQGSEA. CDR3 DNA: TGCAGCGCAGCTGAGAACACTGAAGCTTTCTTT. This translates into CSAAENTEAFF.

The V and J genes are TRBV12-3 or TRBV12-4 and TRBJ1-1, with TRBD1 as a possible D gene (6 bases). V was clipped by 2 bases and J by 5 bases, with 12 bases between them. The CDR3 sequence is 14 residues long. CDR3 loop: CASSLKAGETEAFF. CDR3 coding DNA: TGTGCCAGCAGTTTAAAGGCAGGGGAGACTGAAGCTTTCTTT.

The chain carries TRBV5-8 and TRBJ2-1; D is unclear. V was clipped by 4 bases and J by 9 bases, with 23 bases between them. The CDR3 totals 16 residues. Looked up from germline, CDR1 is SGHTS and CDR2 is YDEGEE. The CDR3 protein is CASSPTLSVRSFEQFF. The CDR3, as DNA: TGTGCCAGCAGCCCCACCCTTAGTGTACGGAGCTTTGAGCAGTTCTTC.

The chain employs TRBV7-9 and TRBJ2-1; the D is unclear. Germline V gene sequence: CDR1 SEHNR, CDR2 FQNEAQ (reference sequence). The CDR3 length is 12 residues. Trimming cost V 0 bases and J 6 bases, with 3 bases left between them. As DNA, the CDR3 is TGTGCCAGCAGCTTAGCCAGCAATGAGCAGTTCTTC. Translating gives CASSLASNEQFF.

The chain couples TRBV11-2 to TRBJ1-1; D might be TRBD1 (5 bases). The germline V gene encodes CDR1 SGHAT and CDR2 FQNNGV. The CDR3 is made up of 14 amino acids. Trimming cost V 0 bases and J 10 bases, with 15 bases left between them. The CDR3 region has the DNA TGTGCCAGCAGCTTAGACCGCCTAGCAGGGAGAGCTTTCTTT. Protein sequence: CASSLDRLAGRAFF.

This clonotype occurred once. CDR3 sequence (DNA): TGTGCCACCAGCAGAGATCAGGAGGACACCGGGGAGCTGTTTTTT. Its translation: CATSRDQEDTGELFF. The chain joins TRBV15 to TRBJ2-2, with a tentative D call TRBD2 (5 bases). The CDR3 length is 15 residues. V was pared by 0 bases and J by 3 bases, with 8 bases between. Looked up from germline, CDR1 is LNHNV and CDR2 is YYDKDF (reference sequence).

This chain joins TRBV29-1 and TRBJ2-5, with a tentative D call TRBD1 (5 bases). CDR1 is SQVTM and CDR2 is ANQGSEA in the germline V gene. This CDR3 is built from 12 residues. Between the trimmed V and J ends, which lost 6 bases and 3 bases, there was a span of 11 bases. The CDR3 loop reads CSVPDRKETQYF. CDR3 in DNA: TGCAGCGTCCCCGACAGAAAAGAGACCCAGTACTTC.

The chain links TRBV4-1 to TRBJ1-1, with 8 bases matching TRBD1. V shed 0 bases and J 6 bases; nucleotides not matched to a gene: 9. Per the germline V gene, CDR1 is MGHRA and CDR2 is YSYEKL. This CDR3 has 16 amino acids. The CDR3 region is CASSQDHLQGGAEAFF. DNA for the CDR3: TGCGCCAGCAGCCAAGATCATTTACAGGGGGGAGCTGAAGCTTTCTTT.

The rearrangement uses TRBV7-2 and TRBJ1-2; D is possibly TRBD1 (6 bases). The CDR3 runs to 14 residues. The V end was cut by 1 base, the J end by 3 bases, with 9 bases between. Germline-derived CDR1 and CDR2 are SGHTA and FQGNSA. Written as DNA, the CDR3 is TGTGCCAGCAGCTTAGTTCCAGGGGACTATGGCTACACCTTC. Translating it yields CASSLVPGDYGYTF.

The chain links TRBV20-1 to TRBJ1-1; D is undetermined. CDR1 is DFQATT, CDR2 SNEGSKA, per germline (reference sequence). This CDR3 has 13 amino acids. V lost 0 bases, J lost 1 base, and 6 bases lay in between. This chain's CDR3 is CSARDPSNTEAFF. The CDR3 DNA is TGCAGTGCTAGAGATCCTTCGAACACTGAAGCTTTCTTT.

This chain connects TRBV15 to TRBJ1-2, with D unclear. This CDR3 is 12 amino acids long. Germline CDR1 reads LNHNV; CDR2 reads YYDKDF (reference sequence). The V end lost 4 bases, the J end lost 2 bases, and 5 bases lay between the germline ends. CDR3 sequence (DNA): TGTGCCACCAGCATCAACAACTATGGCTACACCTTC. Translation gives CATSINNYGYTF.

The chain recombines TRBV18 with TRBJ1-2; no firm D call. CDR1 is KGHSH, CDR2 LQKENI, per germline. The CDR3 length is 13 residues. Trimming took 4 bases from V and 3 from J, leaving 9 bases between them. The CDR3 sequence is CASSRRGDYGYTF. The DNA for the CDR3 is TGTGCCAGCTCACGACGGGGAGACTATGGCTACACCTTC.

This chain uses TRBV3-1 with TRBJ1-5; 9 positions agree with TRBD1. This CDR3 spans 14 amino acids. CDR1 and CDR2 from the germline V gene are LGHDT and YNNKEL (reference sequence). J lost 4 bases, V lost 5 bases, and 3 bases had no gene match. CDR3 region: CASSSGTGNQPQHF. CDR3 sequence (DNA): TGTGCCAGCAGCTCCGGGACAGGGAATCAGCCCCAGCATTTT.

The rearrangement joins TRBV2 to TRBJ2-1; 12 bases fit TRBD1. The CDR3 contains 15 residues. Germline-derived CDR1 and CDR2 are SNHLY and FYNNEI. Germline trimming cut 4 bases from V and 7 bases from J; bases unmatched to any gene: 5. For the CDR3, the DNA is TGTGCCAGCAGTGGCCGGGACAGGGGGCTAAATGAGCAGTTCTTC. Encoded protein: CASSGRDRGLNEQFF.

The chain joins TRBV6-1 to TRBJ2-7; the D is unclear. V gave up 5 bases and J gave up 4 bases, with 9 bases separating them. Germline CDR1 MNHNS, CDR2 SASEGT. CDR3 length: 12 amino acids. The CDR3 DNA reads TGTGCCAGCAGTTTCCAGGTTTACGAGCAGTACTTC. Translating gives CASSFQVYEQYF.

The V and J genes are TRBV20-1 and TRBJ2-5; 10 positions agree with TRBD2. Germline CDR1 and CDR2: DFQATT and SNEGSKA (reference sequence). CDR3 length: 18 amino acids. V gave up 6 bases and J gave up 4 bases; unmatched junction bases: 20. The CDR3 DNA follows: TGCAGTGCCACCCCGGAGGCAGCCGGGACTAGCGTAGGAGAGACCCAGTACTTC. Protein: CSATPEAAGTSVGETQYF.

The CDR3 bases are TGTGCCAGTAGTACAGAGACAGGGGGCGCATATCAGCCCCAGCATTTT. Translating gives CASSTETGGAYQPQHF. The chain carries TRBV19 and TRBJ1-5, with 10 bases aligning to TRBD1. V shed 4 bases and J 5 bases; nucleotides not matched to a gene: 8. CDR1 and CDR2 from the germline V gene are LNHDA and SQIVND (reference sequence). This CDR3 is built from 16 residues. Looking up the rest from reference TRBV19 and TRBJ1-5 gives the full variable domain: DGGITQSPKYLFRKEGQNVTLSCEQNLNHDAMYWYRQDPGQGLRLIYYSQIVNDFQKGDIAEGYSVSREKKESFPLTVTSAQKNPTAFYLCASSTETGGAYQPQHFGDGTRLSIL.

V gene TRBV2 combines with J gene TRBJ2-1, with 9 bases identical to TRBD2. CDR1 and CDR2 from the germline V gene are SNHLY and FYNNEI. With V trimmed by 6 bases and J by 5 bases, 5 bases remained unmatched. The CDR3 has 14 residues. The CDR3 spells CASRGTSNDNEQFF. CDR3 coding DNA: TGTGCCAGCAGGGGGACTAGCAACGACAATGAGCAGTTCTTC. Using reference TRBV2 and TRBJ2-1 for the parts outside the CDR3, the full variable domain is EPEVTQTPSHQVTQMGQEVILRCVPISNHLYFYWYRQILGQKVEFLVSFYNNEISEKSEIFDDQFSVERPDGSNFTLKIRSTKLEDSAMYFCASRGTSNDNEQFFGPGTRLTVL.

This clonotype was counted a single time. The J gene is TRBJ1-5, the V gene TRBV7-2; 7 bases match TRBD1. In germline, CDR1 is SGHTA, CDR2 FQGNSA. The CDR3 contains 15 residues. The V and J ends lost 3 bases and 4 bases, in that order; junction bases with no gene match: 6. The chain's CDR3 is CASSLLLTGNQPQHF. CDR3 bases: TGTGCCAGCAGCTTGCTCTTGACAGGGAATCAGCCCCAGCATTTT.

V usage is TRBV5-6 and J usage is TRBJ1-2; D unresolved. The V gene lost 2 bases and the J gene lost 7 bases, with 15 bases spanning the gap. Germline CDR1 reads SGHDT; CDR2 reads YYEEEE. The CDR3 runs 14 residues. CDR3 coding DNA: TGTGCCAGCAGCTTCAGGATGGGGAACGGTGGCTACACCTTC. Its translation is CASSFRMGNGGYTF.

The CDR3 here is CASSPEPITGKLFF. CDR3 DNA sequence: TGTGCCAGCAGCCCTGAGCCGATAACTGGAAAACTGTTTTTT. V is TRBV7-7 and J is TRBJ1-4, with D unclear. The V gene's germline CDR1 is SSHAT and CDR2 FNYEAQ (reference sequence). CDR3 length: 14 residues. Trimming pared 5 bases from V and 10 bases from J, leaving 17 bases between.